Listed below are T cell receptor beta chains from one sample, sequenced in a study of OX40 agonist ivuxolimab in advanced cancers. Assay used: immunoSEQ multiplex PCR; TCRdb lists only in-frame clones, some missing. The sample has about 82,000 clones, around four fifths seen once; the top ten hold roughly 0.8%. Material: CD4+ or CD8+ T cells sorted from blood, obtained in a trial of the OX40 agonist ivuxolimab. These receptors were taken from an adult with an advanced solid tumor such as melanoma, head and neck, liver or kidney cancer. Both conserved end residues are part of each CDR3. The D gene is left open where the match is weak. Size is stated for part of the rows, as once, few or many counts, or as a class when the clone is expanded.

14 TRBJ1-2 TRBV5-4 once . CASSFRGTRYGYTF TGTGCCAGCAGCTTTAGGGGAACCCGCTATGGCTACACCTTC
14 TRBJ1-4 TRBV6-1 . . CASIRGGADEKLFF TGTGCCAGCATTAGGGGGGGGGCAGATGAAAAACTGTTTTTT
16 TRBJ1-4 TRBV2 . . CASSVLQGSLNEKLFF TGTGCCAGCAGCGTACTGCAGGGAAGCCTTAATGAAAAACTGTTTTTT
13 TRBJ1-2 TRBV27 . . CASAVSYDYGYTF TGTGCCAGTGCCGTTTCGTATGACTATGGCTACACCTTC
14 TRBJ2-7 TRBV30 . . CAWTMGGASYEQYF TGTGCCTGGACCATGGGGGGCGCTTCCTACGAGCAGTACTTC
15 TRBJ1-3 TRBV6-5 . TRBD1 CASRPTGTGWNTIYF TGTGCCAGCAGACCCACCGGGACAGGGTGGAACACCATATATTTT
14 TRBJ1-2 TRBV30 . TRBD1 CAWSVFATGYGYTF TGTGCCTGGAGTGTATTCGCGACAGGGTATGGCTACACCTTC
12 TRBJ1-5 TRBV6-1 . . CASSGDTQPQHF TGTGCCAGCAGTGGGGACACTCAGCCCCAGCATTTT
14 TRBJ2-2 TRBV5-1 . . CASSRDFNTGELFF TGCGCCAGCAGCCGGGACTTTAACACCGGGGAGCTGTTTTTT
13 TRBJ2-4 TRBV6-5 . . CASSYSRGDIQYF TGTGCCAGCAGTTACTCGAGGGGGGACATTCAGTACTTC
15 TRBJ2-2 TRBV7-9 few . CASSPGTTNTGELFF TGTGCCAGCAGCCCTGGGACCACGAACACCGGGGAGCTGTTTTTT
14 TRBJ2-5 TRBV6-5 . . CASSKTSGRETQYF TGTGCCAGCAGCAAAACCTCAGGGAGAGAGACCCAGTACTTC
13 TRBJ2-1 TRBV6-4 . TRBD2 CASSDAGGFEQFF TGTGCCAGCAGTGACGCGGGGGGTTTTGAGCAGTTCTTC
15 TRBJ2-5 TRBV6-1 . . CASSEGGAGRQTQYF TGTGCCAGCAGTGAAGGCGGGGCGGGGAGACAGACCCAGTACTTC